This T cell receptor beta chain was sequenced for a study of response to subunit inactivated influenza vaccine. Study-wide findings and caveats: New T cells are recruited in small numbers by each seasonal influenza vaccination, according to the authors' suggestion.

Germline-derived CDR1 and CDR2 are MDHEN and SYDVKM. V dropped 7 bases and J dropped 5 bases, with 14 bases sitting between them. This CDR3 has 13 residues. TCRdb processed the RT-PCR reads anew with MiXCR; each CDR3 protein has one entry. The sample carries more than 150,000 distinct CDR3 sequences, around a tenth recorded once. This clonotype has at least ten counts. The antigen remains unidentified. The V and J genes are TRBV28 and TRBJ1-1; tentatively, D is TRBD1 (6 bases). The sequence was collected from a man between 45 and 60 years old who received an inactivated influenza vaccine. The source was non-naive T cells sorted from PBMCs, collected on the day of vaccination. The CDR3 loop reads CASTRGRGTEAFF. The CDR3 coding sequence is TGTGCCAGCACCCGGGGGCGAGGTACTGAAGCTTTCTTT.